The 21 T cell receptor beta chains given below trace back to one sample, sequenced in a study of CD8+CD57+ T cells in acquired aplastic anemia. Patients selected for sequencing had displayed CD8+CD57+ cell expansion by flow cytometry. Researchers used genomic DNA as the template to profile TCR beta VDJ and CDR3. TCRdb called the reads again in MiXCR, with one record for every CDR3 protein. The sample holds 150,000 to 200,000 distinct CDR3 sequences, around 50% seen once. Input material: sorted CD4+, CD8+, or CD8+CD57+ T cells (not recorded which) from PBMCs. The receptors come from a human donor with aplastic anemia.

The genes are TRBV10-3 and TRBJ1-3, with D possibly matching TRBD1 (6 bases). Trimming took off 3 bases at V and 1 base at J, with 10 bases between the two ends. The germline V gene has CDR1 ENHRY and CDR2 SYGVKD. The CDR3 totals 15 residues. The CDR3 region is CAISEGGRSGNTIYF. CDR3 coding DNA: TGTGCCATCAGTGAAGGGGGGCGATCTGGAAACACCATATATTTT.

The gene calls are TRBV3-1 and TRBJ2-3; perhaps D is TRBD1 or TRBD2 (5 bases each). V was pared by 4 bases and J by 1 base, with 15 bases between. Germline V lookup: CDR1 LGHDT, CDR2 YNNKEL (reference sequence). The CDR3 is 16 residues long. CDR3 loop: CASSLFERGRTDTQYF. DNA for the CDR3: TGTGCCAGCAGCCTTTTTGAGAGGGGCCGCACAGATACGCAGTATTTT.

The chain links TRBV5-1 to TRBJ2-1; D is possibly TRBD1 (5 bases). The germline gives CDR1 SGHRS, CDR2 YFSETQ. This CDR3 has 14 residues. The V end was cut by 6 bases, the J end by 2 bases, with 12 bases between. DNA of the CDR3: TGCGCCAGCACCATGGACAAGGCCTACAATGAGCAGTTCTTC. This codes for CASTMDKAYNEQFF.

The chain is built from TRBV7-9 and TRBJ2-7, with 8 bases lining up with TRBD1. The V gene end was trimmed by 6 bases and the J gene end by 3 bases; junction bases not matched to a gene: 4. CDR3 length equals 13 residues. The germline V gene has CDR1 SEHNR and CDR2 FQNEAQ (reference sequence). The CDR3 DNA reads TGTGCCAGCAGACCTGGACAGGGCTACGAGCAGTACTTC. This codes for CASRPGQGYEQYF. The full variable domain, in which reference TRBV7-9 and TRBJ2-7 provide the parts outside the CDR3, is DTGVSQNPRHKITKRGQNVTFRCDPISEHNRLYWYRQTLGQGPEFLTYFQNEAQLEKSRLLSDRFSAERPKGSFSTLEIQRTEQGDSAMYLCASRPGQGYEQYFGPGTRLTVT.

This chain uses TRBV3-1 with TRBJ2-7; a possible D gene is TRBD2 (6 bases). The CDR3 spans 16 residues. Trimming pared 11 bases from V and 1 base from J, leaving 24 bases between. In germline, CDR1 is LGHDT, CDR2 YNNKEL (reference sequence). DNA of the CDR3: TGTGCCCCGAGGTTAAGGAGGGATCGCGATTCCTACGAGCAGTACTTC. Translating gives CAPRLRRDRDSYEQYF.

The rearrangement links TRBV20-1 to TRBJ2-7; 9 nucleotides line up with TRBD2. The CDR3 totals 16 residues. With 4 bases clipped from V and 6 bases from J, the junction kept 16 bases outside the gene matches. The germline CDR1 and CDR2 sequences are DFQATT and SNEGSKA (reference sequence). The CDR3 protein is CSATLEGLARIGEQYF. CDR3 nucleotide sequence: TGCAGTGCTACACTCGAAGGACTAGCGAGGATTGGCGAGCAGTACTTC.

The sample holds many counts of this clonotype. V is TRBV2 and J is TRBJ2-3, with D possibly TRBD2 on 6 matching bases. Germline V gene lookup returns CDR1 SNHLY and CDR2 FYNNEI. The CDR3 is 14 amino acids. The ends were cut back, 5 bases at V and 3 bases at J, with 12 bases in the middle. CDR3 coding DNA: TGTGCCAGCAGTTTGTGGGGGGAAACAGATACGCAGTATTTT. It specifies CASSLWGETDTQYF.

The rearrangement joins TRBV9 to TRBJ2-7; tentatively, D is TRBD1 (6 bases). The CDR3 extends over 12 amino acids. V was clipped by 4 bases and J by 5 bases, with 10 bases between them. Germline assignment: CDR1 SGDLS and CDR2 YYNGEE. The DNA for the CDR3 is TGTGCCAGCAGCTCGCAGGGGAACGAGCAGTACTTC. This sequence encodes CASSSQGNEQYF.

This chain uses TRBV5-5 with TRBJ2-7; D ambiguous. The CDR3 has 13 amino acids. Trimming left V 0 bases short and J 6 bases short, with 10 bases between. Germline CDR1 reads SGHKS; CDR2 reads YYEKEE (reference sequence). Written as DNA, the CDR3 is TGTGCCAGCAGCTTGGTACCAGACTTCGAGCAGTACTTC. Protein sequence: CASSLVPDFEQYF. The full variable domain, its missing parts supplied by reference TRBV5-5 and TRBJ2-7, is DAGVTQSPTHLIKTRGQQVTLRCSPISGHKSVSWYQQVLGQGPQFIFQYYEKEERGRGNFPDRFSARQFPNYSSELNVNALLLGDSALYLCASSLVPDFEQYFGPGTRLTVT.

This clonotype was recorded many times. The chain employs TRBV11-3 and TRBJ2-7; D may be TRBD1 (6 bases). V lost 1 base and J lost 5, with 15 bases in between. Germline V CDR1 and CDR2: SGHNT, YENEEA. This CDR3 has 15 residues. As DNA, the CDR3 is TGTGCCAGCAGCTTAGGAGGTCAGGGGCGAGACGAGCAGTACTTC. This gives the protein CASSLGGQGRDEQYF. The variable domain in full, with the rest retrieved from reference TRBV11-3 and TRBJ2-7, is EAGVVQSPRYKIIEKKQPVAFWCNPISGHNTLYWYLQNLGQGPELLIRYENEEAVDDSQLPKDRFSAERLKGVDSTLKIQPAELGDSAVYLCASSLGGQGRDEQYFGPGTRLTVT.

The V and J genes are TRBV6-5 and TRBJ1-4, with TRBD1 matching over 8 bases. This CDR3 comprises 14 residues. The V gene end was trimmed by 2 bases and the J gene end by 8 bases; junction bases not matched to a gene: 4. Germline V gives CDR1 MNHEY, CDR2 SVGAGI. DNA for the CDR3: TGTGCCAGCAGTTACCTGACAGGGGACGAAAAACTGTTTTTT. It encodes CASSYLTGDEKLFF.

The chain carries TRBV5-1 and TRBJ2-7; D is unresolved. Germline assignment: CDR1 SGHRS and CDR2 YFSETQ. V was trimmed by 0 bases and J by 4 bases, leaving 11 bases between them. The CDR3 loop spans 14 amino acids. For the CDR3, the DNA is TGCGCCAGCAGCTTGGGTCACTGGCCATACGAGCAGTACTTC. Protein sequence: CASSLGHWPYEQYF.

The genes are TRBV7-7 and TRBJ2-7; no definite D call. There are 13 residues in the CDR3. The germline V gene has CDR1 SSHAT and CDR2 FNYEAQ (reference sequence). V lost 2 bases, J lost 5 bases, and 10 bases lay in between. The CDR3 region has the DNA TGTGCCAGCAGCTTAACTATTGCGGACGAGCAGTACTTC. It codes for CASSLTIADEQYF.

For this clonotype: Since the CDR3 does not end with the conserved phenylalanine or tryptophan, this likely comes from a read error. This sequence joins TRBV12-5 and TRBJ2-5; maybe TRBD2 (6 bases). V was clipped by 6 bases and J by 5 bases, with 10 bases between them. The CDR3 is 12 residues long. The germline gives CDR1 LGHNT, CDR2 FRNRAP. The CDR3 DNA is TGTGCTAGTGGCCCTGCGGGGGAGACCCAGTACTTA. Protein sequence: CASGPAGETQYL.

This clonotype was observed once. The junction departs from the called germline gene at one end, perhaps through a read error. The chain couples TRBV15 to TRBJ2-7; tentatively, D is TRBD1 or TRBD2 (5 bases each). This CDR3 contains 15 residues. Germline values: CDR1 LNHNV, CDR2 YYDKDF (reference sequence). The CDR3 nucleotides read TGTGCCGCCAGCAGTGAGGGGACGGGGCCCTACGAGCAGTACTTC. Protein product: CAASSEGTGPYEQYF.

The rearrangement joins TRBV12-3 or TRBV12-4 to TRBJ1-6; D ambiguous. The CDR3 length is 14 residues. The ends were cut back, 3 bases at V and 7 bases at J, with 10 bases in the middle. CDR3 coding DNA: TGTGCCAGCAGTTTGAGCAGAGGGAATTCACCCCTCCACTTT. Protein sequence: CASSLSRGNSPLHF.

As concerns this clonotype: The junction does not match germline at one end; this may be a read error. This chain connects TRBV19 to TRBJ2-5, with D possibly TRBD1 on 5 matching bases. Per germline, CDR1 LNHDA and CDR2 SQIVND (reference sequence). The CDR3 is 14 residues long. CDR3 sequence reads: CASSMFGAQETQCF. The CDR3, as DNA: TGTGCCAGTAGTATGTTTGGGGCCCAAGAGACCCAGTGCTTC.

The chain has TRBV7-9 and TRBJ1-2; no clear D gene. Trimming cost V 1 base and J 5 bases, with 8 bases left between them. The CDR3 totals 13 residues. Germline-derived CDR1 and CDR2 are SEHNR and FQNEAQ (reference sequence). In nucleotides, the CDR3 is TGTGCCAGCAGCTTAGGGACGTGGTATGGCTACACCTTC. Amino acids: CASSLGTWYGYTF.

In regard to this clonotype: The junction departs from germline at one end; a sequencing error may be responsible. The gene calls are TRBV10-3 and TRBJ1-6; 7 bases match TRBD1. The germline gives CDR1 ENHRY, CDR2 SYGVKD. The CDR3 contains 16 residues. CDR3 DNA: TGCGCCATCAGTTTAGAGGGAGGGGGCGCCGATTCACCCCTCCACTTT. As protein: CAISLEGGGADSPLHF.

The DNA of the CDR3 is TGCAGTGCTAGAGATATGAATATGAGCAATCAGCCCCAGCATTTT. Protein sequence: CSARDMNMSNQPQHF. The rearrangement joins TRBV20-1 to TRBJ1-5; D remains ambiguous. V lost 0 bases and J 1 base, leaving 10 bases between the germline ends. CDR1 and CDR2 from the germline V gene are DFQATT and SNEGSKA (reference sequence). This CDR3 is 15 amino acids long.

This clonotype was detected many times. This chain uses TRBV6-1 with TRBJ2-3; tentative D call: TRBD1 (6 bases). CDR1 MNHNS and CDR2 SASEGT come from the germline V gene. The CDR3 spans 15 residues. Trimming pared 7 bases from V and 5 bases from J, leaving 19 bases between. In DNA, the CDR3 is TGTGCCAGCACCCCTACGAGCCAGGGGAAAGATACGCAGTATTTT. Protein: CASTPTSQGKDTQYF.